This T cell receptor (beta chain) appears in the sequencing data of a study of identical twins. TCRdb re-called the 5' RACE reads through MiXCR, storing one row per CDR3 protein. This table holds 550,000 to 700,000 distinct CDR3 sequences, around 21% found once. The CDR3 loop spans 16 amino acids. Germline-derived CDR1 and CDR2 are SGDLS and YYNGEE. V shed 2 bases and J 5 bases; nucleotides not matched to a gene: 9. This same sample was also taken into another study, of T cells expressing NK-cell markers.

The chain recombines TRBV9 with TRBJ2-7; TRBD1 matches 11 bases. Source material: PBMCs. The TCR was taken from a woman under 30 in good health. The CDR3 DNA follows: TGTGCCAGCAGCGTGTCTTTAGGACAGGGGGCCCACGAGCAGTACTTC. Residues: CASSVSLGQGAHEQYF.